The T cell receptor (beta chain) described here comes from a study of T cells in Graves' hyperthyroidism and ophthalmopathy (dated by TCRdb to the late 2010s). In the study overall: To identify TCR V-J signatures that set the groups apart, the researchers used a discovery cohort of approximately 98 patients, made up of roughly 40 with Graves' ophthalmopathy and around 58 with stable Graves' hyperthyroidism. An independent validation cohort of under 20 hyperthyroidism patients and roughly 16 patients who later progressed to ophthalmopathy tested prospective prediction of ophthalmopathy. The approximately 100 discovery patients were randomly split 7:3 into training and test sets. In addition, the study compared T-cell repertoires in thyroid tissue and in blood from roughly 6 Graves' hyperthyroidism patients. Following sampling, methimazole starting at 30 mg daily was given to hyperthyroidism patients, and high-dose intravenous methylprednisolone was given to ophthalmopathy patients. The paper reports TCR Vbeta CDR3 sequencing of some 140 peripheral blood samples: some 41 ophthalmopathy, fewer than 85 hyperthyroidism and approximately 17 progressor patients. General study outcomes and caveats: No statistical method was used to set the sample size in advance, and investigators knew the group allocation. Most expanded thyroid clonotypes (frequency above 0.001) were also found in blood, which suggests that blood repertoires may mirror thyroid immune responses. In validation, the model predicted progression to ophthalmopathy with around 71% sensitivity and over 72% specificity, a median of about six months before onset. Ophthalmopathy was separated from stable hyperthyroidism by a 13 V-J signature model, with about 86% sensitivity and 81% to 82% specificity obtained in cross-validation and 80%/75% obtained in testing.

Trimming takes 7 bases off V and 2 bases off J; junction bases not matched to a gene: 2. The germline V gene gives CDR1 as SGHRS and CDR2 as YFSETQ. Taken from cysteine to phenylalanine, the CDR3 has 14 residues. The kept DNA is CDR3 alone, 42 bases in frame from the first base. The sample holds many counts of this clonotype. This receptor's antigen is unknown. No base-level quality is on record; no much larger clone is a single base apart. The TCR beta CDR3 regions were amplified from RNA transcripts. The TCR CDR3 was subjected to a first round of RT-PCR using the HTBI primer set and the Qiagen OneStep RT-PCR kit. A second multiplex PCR round built the libraries, followed by size selection and purification. Sequencing of the libraries was done on an Illumina HiSeq2000 using paired-end 100 bp reads. The published analysis was carried out like this. SOAPnuke was used to process the raw data, with reads discarded if the reads contained adapters or uncalled bases, had a mean Phred below 15, or lacked an exact constant-primer or identifier match. COPE v1.2.5 was used to merge high-quality paired reads, and clonotypes were defined as unique nucleotide sequences. MiTCR v1.1 was used to align the clonotypes against IMGT TRBV, TRBD and TRBJ reference segments. Analysis was restricted to V-J combinations with a frequency above 0.0001, which covered 99.2% of repertoires. The TCS score was defined as the ratio of F50 (clonal expansion) to E x V (chaos), calculated using BLOSUM62-based TCRdist between CDR3 peptides within each V-J. Welch's t-statistics and random forest reduced roughly 500 V-J features to fewer than 15, which were used in a naive Bayes classifier (R e1071). The Morisita-Horn index was used to measure how similar the thyroid and blood repertoires were. Using fastp trimming at Q25 and MiXCR clonotype assembly, TCRdb reanalyzed the public sequencing data and kept in-frame beta chains. One record per CDR3 amino acid sequence lists the most common genes and DNA. It is TCRdb's table, rather than the study itself, that gives the V and J calls and clone size. The sample includes 500,000 to 600,000 distinct CDR3 sequences, with about 43% observed a single time. In total, the top ten clones hold 15% to 20% of the sample.

Any patient with an uncontrolled infection, another autoimmune disease, pregnancy or lactation was excluded. Diagnoses were established on the basis of clinical symptoms, serum thyroxine and TRAb, thyroid ultrasound, and orbital computed tomography. Trizol reagent was used to extract total RNA, and RNA quality was then checked on an Agilent 2100 Bioanalyzer. The sequencing sample was made of peripheral blood or thyroid tissue (not recorded which). The source of this sequence is an adult woman with Graves' disease, either hyperthyroidism or ophthalmopathy (not recorded which). This sequence uses TRBV5-1 and TRBJ2-6, with 8 middle bases fitting TRBD1. The nucleotide sequence is TGCGCCAGCGAGACAGGGGCTGGGGCCAACGTCCTGACTTTC. This translates into CASETGAGANVLTF.